Presented here are 12 T cell receptor beta chains from one specimen sequenced in a study of post-analysis software for immune sequencing data. General observations from the study: Roughly 5 TRBV segments (TRBV5-6, TRBV5-1 and TRBV20-1 among them) occurred more frequently in patients than in controls.

Included in the TCR beta cDNA libraries were unique molecular identifiers. A single record per CDR3 protein comes from TCRdb applying MiXCR to the PCR reads. The repertoire holds almost 700,000 distinct CDR3 sequences, with 59% as singletons. The antigens of these receptors remain unknown. Sequencing was performed on blood. These receptors all stem from a girl aged 2-10 years with multiple sclerosis.

The DNA for the CDR3 is TGTGCCAGCAGCTCCCGGGCGGGTAGCACAGATACGCAGTATTTT. The encoded protein is CASSSRAGSTDTQYF. The chain combines TRBV5-5 with TRBJ2-3; D is possibly TRBD2 (5 bases). The V gene lost 3 bases and the J gene lost 0 bases, with 11 bases spanning the gap. Germline V gene data show CDR1 as SGHKS and CDR2 as YYEKEE (reference sequence). This CDR3 has 15 residues. The whole variable domain, remainder taken from reference TRBV5-5 and TRBJ2-3, is DAGVTQSPTHLIKTRGQQVTLRCSPISGHKSVSWYQQVLGQGPQFIFQYYEKEERGRGNFPDRFSARQFPNYSSELNVNALLLGDSALYLCASSSRAGSTDTQYFGPGTRLTVL.

The V gene is TRBV20-1, the J gene TRBJ2-1; TRBD2 is a possible D gene (7 bases). The CDR3 covers 13 residues. Trimming removed 3 bases from V and 9 bases from J, with 15 bases in between. The germline CDR1 and CDR2 sequences are DFQATT and SNEGSKA (reference sequence). The CDR3 loop is CSASRGAGSEQFF. The CDR3, as DNA: TGCAGTGCTAGTCGGGGGGCAGGGAGTGAGCAGTTCTTC.

The V gene is TRBV27, the J gene TRBJ2-5; D not resolved. CDR3 length: 13 amino acids. CDR1 MNHEY and CDR2 SMNVEV come from the germline V gene (reference sequence). The V gene lost 5 bases and the J gene lost 5 bases, with 12 bases spanning the gap. CDR3 loop: CASSPRPRETQYF. CDR3 DNA sequence: TGTGCCAGCAGTCCCAGACCTCGGGAGACCCAGTACTTC.

In this sample, this clonotype turned up once. The CDR3 coding sequence is TGCGCCAGCAGCCAGATAACTATTGCTAGCACAGATACGCAGTATTTT. Its protein is CASSQITIASTDTQYF. This chain links TRBV5-1 with TRBJ2-3; D remains unclear. Germline CDR1 and CDR2: SGHRS and YFSETQ. The V end lost 4 bases, the J end lost 0 bases, and 15 bases lay between the germline ends. This CDR3 spans 16 amino acids.

The chain couples TRBV11-1 to TRBJ2-1; no clear D. In germline, CDR1 is SGHAT, CDR2 FQDESV (reference sequence). Trimming removed 2 bases from V and 9 bases from J, with 20 bases in between. The CDR3 has 16 residues. The CDR3 sequence is CASSLNPGLPYTEQFF. Written as DNA, the CDR3 is TGTGCCAGCAGCTTAAATCCCGGCCTCCCCTATACTGAGCAGTTCTTC.

The chain carries TRBV7-9 and TRBJ2-3; TRBD2 matches at 13 bases. The J segment lost 4 bases and the V segment lost 5 bases, leaving 15 bases of the junction unmatched. The CDR3 spans 19 residues. Germline CDR1 reads SEHNR; CDR2 reads FQNEAQ (reference sequence). CDR3 residues: CASSTPGTSGKGDPDTQYF. The CDR3 coding sequence is TGTGCCAGCAGCACCCCCGGGACTAGCGGGAAGGGCGACCCAGATACGCAGTATTTT.

The rearrangement uses TRBV29-1 and TRBJ2-1, with 14 bases that match TRBD2. The CDR3 contains 14 residues. V was pared by 6 bases and J by 10 bases, with 8 bases of the junction left unmatched. The germline gives CDR1 SQVTM, CDR2 ANQGSEA. CDR3 DNA sequence: TGCAGCGTCAATAGGGGACTAGCGGGGGAGGAGCAGTTCTTC. Protein: CSVNRGLAGEEQFF.

The chain joins TRBV27 to TRBJ2-7, with 8 bases that match TRBD1. The J call may not be correct, given that the DNA end is closer to TRBJ2-5. The CDR3 contains 17 residues. Germline V gives CDR1 MNHEY, CDR2 SMNVEV (reference sequence). CDR3 amino acids: CASKFLQTGGPQETQYF. CDR3 DNA sequence: TGTGCCAGCAAGTTCCTACAAACAGGGGGACCACAAGAGACCCAGTACTTC.

The CDR3 sequence: CAISESDVDTQYF. In DNA form, the CDR3 reads TGTGCCATCAGTGAGAGTGACGTGGATACGCAGTATTTT. V is TRBV10-3 and J is TRBJ2-3; D not certain. Trimming removed 2 bases from V and 6 bases from J, with 9 bases in between. The CDR3 sequence is 13 residues long. Per the germline V gene, CDR1 is ENHRY and CDR2 is SYGVKD.

The chain is built from TRBV6-1 and TRBJ2-7, with 12 positions matching TRBD2. The germline V gene has CDR1 MNHNS and CDR2 SASEGT. The CDR3 length is 13 residues. V lost 10 bases, J lost 3 bases, and 4 bases stayed unmatched. CDR3 amino acids: CATSLAGGYEQYF. The DNA of the CDR3 is TGTGCCACCTCACTAGCGGGAGGCTACGAGCAGTACTTC.

The V call is TRBV6-4, the J call TRBJ2-3; 10 nucleotides match TRBD1. This CDR3 region has 16 residues. Germline V CDR1 and CDR2: MRHNA, SNTAGT. Trimming cost V 8 bases and J 6 bases; bases outside gene matches: 14. The CDR3 DNA is TGTGCCAGCCAAAATGGACAGGGGGGGGTGTCGGATACGCAGTATTTT. Its protein product is CASQNGQGGVSDTQYF.

The chain carries TRBV20-1 and TRBJ2-7; 7 bases match TRBD1. V was pared by 4 bases and J by 2 bases, with 11 bases of the junction left unmatched. This CDR3 is 15 amino acids long. Per germline, CDR1 DFQATT and CDR2 SNEGSKA (reference sequence). CDR3 loop: CSATDQDRTTYEQYF. CDR3 coding DNA: TGCAGTGCTACGGACCAGGACAGGACAACCTACGAGCAGTACTTC.